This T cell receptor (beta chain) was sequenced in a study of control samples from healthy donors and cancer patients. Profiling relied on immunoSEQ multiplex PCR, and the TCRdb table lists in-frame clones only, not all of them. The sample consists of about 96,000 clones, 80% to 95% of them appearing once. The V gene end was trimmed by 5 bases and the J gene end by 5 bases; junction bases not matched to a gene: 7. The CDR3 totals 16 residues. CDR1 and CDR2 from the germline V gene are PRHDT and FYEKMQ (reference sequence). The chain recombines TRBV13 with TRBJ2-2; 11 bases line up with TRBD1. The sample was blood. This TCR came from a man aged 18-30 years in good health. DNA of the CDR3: TGTGCCAGCAGCCAACCGGGACAGGGGGTAACCGGGGAGCTGTTTTTT. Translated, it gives CASSQPGQGVTGELFF.